This T cell receptor beta chain was captured in a study of cytomegalovirus exposure and HLA in healthy donors. Germline CDR1 WSHSY, CDR2 SAAADI. This CDR3 is built from 8 residues. This clone has a handful of counts. At one end, the junction sequence differs from germline, possibly due to a read error. It was with 60 Vbeta and 13 Jbeta primers that the PCR ran. Only in-frame clones appear in the TCRdb table, and some are missing; sequencing was by immunoSEQ multiplex PCR. The sample has some 93,000 clones; nearly 80% are singletons. Specimen: PBMCs. The chain employs TRBV10-2 and TRBJ1-1; D is unclear. This TCR was recovered from a woman in her 40s in good health and CMV-seronegative. CDR3 sequence reads: CASSPHSF. CDR3 DNA: TGCGCCAGCAGCCCCCATTCCTTT.